Shown below are 27 T cell receptor beta chains from a single sample sequenced in a study of blood T cell repertoires in COVID-19. Profiling relied on immunoSEQ multiplex PCR, and the TCRdb table lists in-frame clones only, not all of them. This table has about 250,000 clones, approximately 79% appearing once. Sequencing used peripheral blood. The source is an elderly woman with active or convalescent COVID-19.

This chain joins TRBV5-4 and TRBJ1-4; 7 bases align to TRBD1. CDR1 and CDR2 (germline): SGHNT, YYREEE (reference sequence). The CDR3 extends over 15 amino acids. V shed 5 bases and J 7 bases; nucleotides not matched to a gene: 11. CDR3 protein: CASSVGQAVGEKLFF. The CDR3, as DNA: TGTGCCAGCAGTGTAGGACAGGCGGTCGGTGAAAAACTGTTTTTT.

This clone was seen only once. The genes are TRBV4-1 and TRBJ2-1; 13 positions agree with TRBD2. The germline V gene has CDR1 MGHRA and CDR2 YSYEKL. CDR3 length: 15 amino acids. Unmatched junction bases numbered 9, after V lost 6 bases and J lost 10 bases. CDR3 DNA sequence: TGCGCCAGCAGGCAGGGACTAGCGGGGAGGGCCGAGCAGTTCTTC. This sequence encodes CASRQGLAGRAEQFF.

V usage is TRBV6-6 and J usage is TRBJ2-1; no clear D gene. V lost 0 bases and J 0 bases, leaving 6 bases between the germline ends. CDR1 and CDR2 from the germline V gene are MNHNY and SVGAGI (reference sequence). This CDR3 is built from 15 residues. The CDR3 region has the DNA TGTGCCAGCAGTTACTCCGGTTCCTCCTACAATGAGCAGTTCTTC. Amino acid sequence: CASSYSGSSYNEQFF.

The chain recombines TRBV11-2 with TRBJ1-6, with a tentative D call TRBD1 (5 bases). This CDR3 comprises 15 residues. CDR1 SGHAT and CDR2 FQNNGV come from the germline V gene. Trimming took off 5 bases at V and 6 bases at J, with 14 bases between the two ends. The CDR3 sequence: CASSPLGGSNSPLHF. For the CDR3, the DNA is TGTGCCAGCAGCCCGCTGGGGGGGAGTAATTCACCCCTCCACTTT. Drawing the rest from reference TRBV11-2 and TRBJ1-6, the complete variable domain is EAGVAQSPRYKIIEKRQSVAFWCNPISGHATLYWYQQILGQGPKLLIQFQNNGVVDDSQLPKDRFSAERLKGVDSTLKIQPAKLEDSAVYLCASSPLGGSNSPLHFGNGTRLTVT.

The rearrangement joins TRBV15 to TRBJ2-3, with D unresolved. Germline CDR1 LNHNV, CDR2 YYDKDF (reference sequence). Trimming shortened V by 0 bases and J by 1 base, and 11 bases separated the two germline ends. The CDR3 contains 16 residues. CDR3 loop: CATSRDLSVRTDTQYF. CDR3 nucleotide sequence: TGTGCCACCAGCAGAGATCTAAGCGTTCGCACAGATACGCAGTATTTT.

The CDR3 region has the DNA TGTGCCACCAGTGATCGCGGTCAGCCCCAGCATTTT. It specifies CATSDRGQPQHF. The J gene is TRBJ1-5, the V gene TRBV24-1; D is ambiguous. This CDR3 region has 12 residues. Germline V gene lookup returns CDR1 KGHDR and CDR2 SFDVKD. V was trimmed by 3 bases and J by 6 bases, leaving 5 bases between them.

The V and J genes are TRBV7-9 and TRBJ1-1, with unresolved D. Per germline, CDR1 SEHNR and CDR2 FQNEAQ (reference sequence). The CDR3 is 13 amino acids. V was trimmed by 3 bases and J by 6 bases, leaving 11 bases between them. The CDR3, as DNA: TGTGCCAGCAGCTTTCAGGTTGGCGCTGAAGCTTTCTTT. Protein product: CASSFQVGAEAFF.

This rearrangement joins TRBV27 to TRBJ1-6; 7 positions match TRBD1. The CDR3 consists of 16 residues. The J segment lost 5 bases and the V segment lost 5 bases, leaving 9 bases of the junction unmatched. Germline V gene data show CDR1 as MNHEY and CDR2 as SMNVEV (reference sequence). The CDR3 reads CASSLDLGTDNSPLHF. In DNA, the CDR3 is TGTGCCAGCAGTCTAGACCTGGGGACAGATAATTCACCCCTCCACTTT.

This rearrangement joins TRBV6-5 to TRBJ1-5; TRBD1 agrees at 8 bases. Trimming at V came to 6 bases and at J to 4 bases, leaving 2 bases not matched to a gene. Germline V lookup: CDR1 MNHEY, CDR2 SVGAGI. The CDR3 spans 13 residues. This chain's CDR3 is CASRRQGNQPQHF. The CDR3 DNA is TGTGCCAGCAGAAGACAGGGGAATCAGCCCCAGCATTTT.

This sequence joins TRBV24-1 and TRBJ1-5; the D gene is possibly TRBD1 (5 bases). The CDR3 covers 15 residues. Trimming left V 3 bases short and J 0 bases short, with 8 bases between. Germline V gives CDR1 KGHDR, CDR2 SFDVKD. CDR3 nucleotide sequence: TGTGCCACCAGTGATCCGACAGATAGCAATCAGCCCCAGCATTTT. This gives the protein CATSDPTDSNQPQHF.

The V call is TRBV6-1, the J call TRBJ2-7; no reliable D call. CDR1 MNHNS and CDR2 SASEGT come from the germline V gene. The CDR3 has 13 residues. V was pared by 1 base and J by 4 bases, with 8 bases between. The CDR3 region is CASSEGGRYEQYF. The CDR3 DNA reads TGTGCCAGCAGTGAAGGTGGGCGATACGAGCAGTACTTC.

V is TRBV11-2 and J is TRBJ2-5, with 9 nucleotides matching TRBD1. This CDR3 has 16 residues. CDR1 and CDR2 (germline): SGHAT, FQNNGV. V shed 8 bases, J shed 5 bases, and the junction held 15 bases outside the gene matches. CDR3 loop: CASSLTTGGMVETQYF. The CDR3 DNA sequence: TGTGCCAGCTCCTTAACTACAGGGGGCATGGTGGAGACCCAGTACTTC.

DNA for the CDR3: TGTGCCAGCAGCCGCCCAGGGCCGTACGATACGCAGTATTTT. Residues: CASSRPGPYDTQYF. The rearrangement links TRBV27 to TRBJ2-3, with D possibly matching TRBD1 (5 bases). The germline V gene encodes CDR1 MNHEY and CDR2 SMNVEV (reference sequence). Deletions cut 6 bases from V and 6 bases from J, with 16 bases between. This CDR3 has 14 residues.

Here the CDR3 reads CASSPLIRGGYTF. CDR3 in DNA: TGTGCCAGTAGTCCTCTCATCAGGGGTGGCTACACCTTC. This rearrangement joins TRBV19 to TRBJ1-2, with D possibly TRBD1 on 6 matching bases. The V gene lost 5 bases and the J gene lost 7 bases, with 14 bases spanning the gap. The length of the CDR3 is 13 residues. CDR1 is LNHDA, CDR2 SQIVND, per germline (reference sequence).

This clone was counted only a few times. V gene TRBV11-1 combines with J gene TRBJ2-7; D is perhaps TRBD1 (6 bases). V was trimmed by 0 bases and J by 0 bases, leaving 12 bases between them. The CDR3 is made up of 16 amino acids. From germline, CDR1 is SGHAT and CDR2 FQDESV (reference sequence). The CDR3 sequence is CASSLAMDRSSYEQYF. The CDR3 bases are TGTGCCAGCAGCTTAGCGATGGACAGATCCTCCTACGAGCAGTACTTC.

This chain links TRBV3-1 (or the pseudogene TRBV3-2) with TRBJ2-7, with TRBD2 identical over 9 bases. Germline loops: CDR1 LGHDT, CDR2 YNNKEL (reference sequence). With V trimmed by 1 base and J by 4 bases, 14 bases remained unmatched. CDR3 size: 18 residues. The DNA of the CDR3 is TGTGCCAGCAGCCAAGGGCCCGAGAGCGGGAGGAATCCGTACGAGCAGTACTTC. Translating it yields CASSQGPESGRNPYEQYF.

This chain's CDR3 is CATSDFRGYEQYF. The CDR3 region has the DNA TGTGCCACCAGTGATTTCAGGGGATACGAGCAGTACTTC. The chain recombines TRBV24-1 with TRBJ2-7, with a weak D call TRBD1 (6 bases). Germline V gene sequence: CDR1 KGHDR, CDR2 SFDVKD. Trimming left V 1 base short and J 4 bases short, with 7 bases between. The CDR3 is 13 amino acids.

The chain joins TRBV5-1 to TRBJ1-6, with 7 nucleotides matching TRBD1. J was trimmed by 7 bases and V by 0 bases; bases with no gene match: 7. In germline, CDR1 is SGHRS, CDR2 YFSETQ. The CDR3 is 16 residues long. The CDR3, as DNA: TGCGCCAGCAGCTTGGCCAGGGGGACGGTGAATTCACCCCTCCACTTT. It yields the protein CASSLARGTVNSPLHF.

The J gene is TRBJ1-2, the V gene TRBV6-6; possible D gene TRBD1, 5 bases. The germline V gene has CDR1 MNHNY and CDR2 SVGAGI (reference sequence). With 6 bases removed from V and 6 bases from J, the gap between germline ends came to 8 bases. The CDR3 has 11 residues. Written as DNA, the CDR3 is TGTGCCAGCAGACAGGATAATGGCTACACCTTC. It codes for CASRQDNGYTF.

The chain has TRBV10-3 and TRBJ1-2, with 10 bases that match TRBD1. Germline trimming cut 7 bases from V and 2 bases from J; bases unmatched to any gene: 4. The CDR3 consists of 14 residues. The V gene's germline CDR1 is ENHRY and CDR2 SYGVKD. CDR3 DNA: TGTGCCATCAACCCGGGACAGGGGAACTATGGCTACACCTTC. Encoded protein: CAINPGQGNYGYTF.

The chain couples TRBV5-6 to TRBJ1-5; 8 bases agree with TRBD1. Trimming took 1 base from V and 6 from J; bases not matched to a gene: 6. The germline V gene encodes CDR1 SGHDT and CDR2 YYEEEE. The CDR3 has 15 amino acids. The CDR3 nucleotides are TGTGCCAGCAGCTTGAGACAGGGGCTGGGTCAGCCCCAGCATTTT. Amino acids: CASSLRQGLGQPQHF.

This clone was observed a handful of times. The DNA of the CDR3 is TGTGCCAGCAGGGAGACAGGGGACGATGGCTACACCTTC. Translation: CASRETGDDGYTF. The V gene is TRBV6-5, the J gene TRBJ1-2, with 8 positions matching TRBD1. CDR3 length equals 13 residues. The V gene's germline CDR1 is MNHEY and CDR2 SVGAGI. V dropped 6 bases and J dropped 6; count of bases not matched to a gene: 6.

The gene calls are TRBV5-6 and TRBJ1-1; D gene unclear. Trimming took 3 bases from V and 1 from J, leaving 13 bases between them. CDR1 and CDR2 (germline): SGHDT, YYEEEE. This CDR3 region has 15 residues. CDR3 region: CASSSTPVPNTEAFF. The CDR3 bases are TGTGCCAGCAGCTCAACTCCGGTCCCGAACACTGAAGCTTTCTTT.

V gene TRBV4-2 combines with J gene TRBJ1-2; D not certain. V dropped 0 bases and J dropped 7 bases, with 12 bases sitting between them. Germline CDR1 and CDR2: LGHNA and YNFKEQ. The CDR3 is made up of 14 amino acids. The CDR3 loop reads CASSQESEGSGYTF. In nucleotides, the CDR3 is TGTGCCAGCAGCCAAGAATCCGAGGGCTCTGGCTACACCTTC.

This clone was counted only a few times. The V and J genes are TRBV3-1 (or the pseudogene TRBV3-2) and TRBJ1-6; D is ambiguous. Germline CDR1 and CDR2: LGHDT and YNNKEL (reference sequence). This CDR3 is built from 13 residues. The ends were cut back, 5 bases at V and 7 bases at J, with 9 bases in the middle. CDR3 sequence (DNA): TGTGCCAGCAGCACAGACGGAAATTCACCCCTCCACTTT. It is translated as CASSTDGNSPLHF.

The V gene is TRBV28, the J gene TRBJ1-2; tentative D call: TRBD1 (6 bases). Germline loops: CDR1 MDHEN, CDR2 SYDVKM. The V gene lost 8 bases and the J gene lost 0 bases, with 13 bases spanning the gap. CDR3 length: 14 residues. The CDR3 region is CASHTGTPNYGYTF. For the CDR3, the DNA is TGTGCCAGCCACACCGGGACACCTAACTATGGCTACACCTTC.

This chain connects TRBV5-1 to TRBJ1-5; D not certain. Trimming shortened V by 1 base and J by 5 bases, and 7 bases separated the two germline ends. The CDR3 extends over 13 amino acids. Germline values: CDR1 SGHRS, CDR2 YFSETQ. In nucleotides, the CDR3 is TGCGCCAGCAGCTTGAAGTCAGATCAGCCCCAGCATTTT. Translation gives CASSLKSDQPQHF.